This TCR beta chain originates from a study of Ad26.COV2.S vaccination and SARS-CoV-2 variants. The method was immunoSEQ multiplex PCR; TCRdb's version includes in-frame clones alone and lacks a portion of them. The sample records hundreds of thousands of clones, roughly 91% being singletons. CDR1 is SGDLS, CDR2 YYNGEE, per germline. The CDR3 runs to 15 residues. The ends were cut back, 3 bases at V and 0 bases at J, with 9 bases in the middle. Treatment specified: about 20 received Ad26.COV2.S at low or high dose, single or two shots; about five received placebo; per-sample allocation not given. Sampling was done on day 63 after the first vaccine or placebo injection.

The V and J genes are TRBV9 and TRBJ1-4, with a tentative D call TRBD1 (6 bases). The material sequenced was peripheral blood, taken in a trial of Ad26.COV2.S vaccine versus placebo. The clonotype was recovered from a person aged 18 to 65 who received the Ad26.COV2.S COVID-19 vaccine or a placebo. This CDR3 reads CASSGGQTTNEKLFF. CDR3 nucleotides: TGTGCCAGCAGCGGCGGACAGACAACTAATGAAAAACTGTTTTTT.